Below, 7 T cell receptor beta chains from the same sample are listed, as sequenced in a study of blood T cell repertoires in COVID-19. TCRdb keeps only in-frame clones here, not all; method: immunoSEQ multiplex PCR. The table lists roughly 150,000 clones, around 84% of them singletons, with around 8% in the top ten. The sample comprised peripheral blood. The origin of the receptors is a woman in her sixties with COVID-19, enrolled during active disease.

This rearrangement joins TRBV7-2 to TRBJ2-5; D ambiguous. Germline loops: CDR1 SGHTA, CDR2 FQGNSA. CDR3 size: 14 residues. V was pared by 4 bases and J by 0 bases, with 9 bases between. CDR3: CASSSFGYQETQYF. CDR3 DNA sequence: TGTGCCAGCAGCTCTTTCGGGTACCAAGAGACCCAGTACTTC.

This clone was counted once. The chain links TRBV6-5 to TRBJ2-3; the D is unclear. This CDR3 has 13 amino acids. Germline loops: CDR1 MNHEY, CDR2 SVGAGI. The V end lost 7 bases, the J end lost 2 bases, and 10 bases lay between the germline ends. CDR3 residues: CASTRRITDTQYF. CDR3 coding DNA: TGTGCCAGCACTAGACGGATCACAGATACGCAGTATTTT.

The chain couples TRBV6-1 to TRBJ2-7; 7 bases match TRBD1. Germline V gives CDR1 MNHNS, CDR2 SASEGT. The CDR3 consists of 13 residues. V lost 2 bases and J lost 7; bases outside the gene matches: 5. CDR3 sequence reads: CASSERQGREQYV. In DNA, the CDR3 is TGTGCCAGCAGTGAAAGACAGGGTCGGGAGCAGTACGTC.

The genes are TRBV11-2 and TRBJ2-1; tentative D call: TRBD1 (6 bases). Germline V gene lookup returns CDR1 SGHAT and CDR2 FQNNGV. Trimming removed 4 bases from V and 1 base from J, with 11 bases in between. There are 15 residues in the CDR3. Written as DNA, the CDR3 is TGTGCCAGCAGCTCCAGACAGGAGTCCTACAATGAGCAGTTCTTC. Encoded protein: CASSSRQESYNEQFF. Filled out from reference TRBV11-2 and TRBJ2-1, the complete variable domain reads EAGVAQSPRYKIIEKRQSVAFWCNPISGHATLYWYQQILGQGPKLLIQFQNNGVVDDSQLPKDRFSAERLKGVDSTLKIQPAKLEDSAVYLCASSSRQESYNEQFFGPGTRLTVL.

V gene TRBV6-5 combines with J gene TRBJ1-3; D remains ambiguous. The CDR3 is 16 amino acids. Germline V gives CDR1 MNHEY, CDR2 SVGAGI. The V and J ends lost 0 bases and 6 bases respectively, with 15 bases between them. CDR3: CASSYSVGVGQNTIYF. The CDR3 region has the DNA TGTGCCAGCAGTTACTCGGTCGGGGTTGGGCAAAACACCATATATTTT.

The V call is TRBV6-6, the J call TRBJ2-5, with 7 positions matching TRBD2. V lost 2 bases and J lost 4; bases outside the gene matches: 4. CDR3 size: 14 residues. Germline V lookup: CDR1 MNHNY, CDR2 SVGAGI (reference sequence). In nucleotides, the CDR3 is TGTGCCAGCAGTTACGTGACTAGCACAGAGACCCAGTACTTC. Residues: CASSYVTSTETQYF.

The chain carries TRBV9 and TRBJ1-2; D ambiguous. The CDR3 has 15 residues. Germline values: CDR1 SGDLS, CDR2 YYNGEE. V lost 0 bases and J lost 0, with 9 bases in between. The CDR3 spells CASSVGPRANYGYTF. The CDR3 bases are TGTGCCAGCAGCGTAGGGCCTCGTGCTAACTATGGCTACACCTTC.